This TCR beta chain was profiled in a study of blood T cell repertoires in COVID-19. Looking at the study overall: PBMCs, B-cell-depleted T cells, or T cells provided the cDNA or gDNA that made up the material.

The CDR3 consists of 15 residues. J gave up 0 bases and V 3 bases, and 5 bases lay outside the gene matches. Germline values: CDR1 SGHVS, CDR2 FNYEAQ. This clone was found once. Some clones are missing from TCRdb's copy, which holds only in-frame ones; the method was immunoSEQ multiplex PCR. This table holds 50,000 to 80,000 clones, about 88% found once. This receptor was identified in a woman in her forties who had recovered from COVID-19. J is TRBJ2-7 and V is TRBV7-6; the match to TRBD1 covers 7 bases. The material sequenced was PBMCs or T cells enriched from blood (not recorded which). Here the CDR3 reads CASSFRTGSSYEQYF. The CDR3 region has the DNA TGTGCCAGCAGCTTCCGGACAGGAAGCTCCTACGAGCAGTACTTC.